These 16 T cell receptor beta chains originate from one sample sequenced in a study of T cell changes during pregnancy in multiple sclerosis. Assay: immunoSEQ multiplex PCR; the TCRdb copy retains only in-frame clones and omits some. Of tens of thousands of clones detected, 91% appear once; the ten largest clones hold around 2.2%. The starting material was peripheral blood, obtained in the third trimester of pregnancy. These TCRs come from a female donor in good health, enrolled as a control in a pregnancy study.

The rearrangement links TRBV11-3 to TRBJ2-3; a weak D match, TRBD2 (5 bases). Trimming took off 2 bases at V and 2 bases at J, with 8 bases between the two ends. Germline lookup yields CDR1 SGHNT and CDR2 YENEEA. The CDR3 is 14 residues long. The CDR3 loop is CASSLSGNTDTQYF. CDR3 DNA sequence: TGTGCCAGCAGCTTATCCGGGAACACAGATACGCAGTATTTT.

The rearrangement joins TRBV19 to TRBJ2-2; 10 nucleotides align to TRBD2. V was clipped by 11 bases and J by 7 bases; unmatched bases: 7. The germline V gene encodes CDR1 LNHDA and CDR2 SQIVND (reference sequence). The CDR3 covers 13 residues. CDR3 region: CAGSGGAGGELFF. Written as DNA, the CDR3 is TGTGCCGGCAGCGGGGGGGCCGGCGGGGAGCTGTTTTTT.

For the CDR3, the DNA is TGTGCCAGCAGCTTAAGGCGGGGGTCTGAGCAGTTCTTC. It encodes CASSLRRGSEQFF. V gene TRBV11-3 combines with J gene TRBJ2-1; TRBD2 agrees at 7 bases. The CDR3 covers 13 residues. V lost 2 bases to trimming and J lost 9 bases; unmatched junction nucleotides: 4. Looked up from germline, CDR1 is SGHNT and CDR2 is YENEEA.

The chain employs TRBV6-1 and TRBJ2-4; D is unclear. The germline gives CDR1 MNHNS, CDR2 SASEGT. The CDR3 spans 14 residues. Trimming left V 4 bases short and J 0 bases short, with 7 bases between. DNA for the CDR3: TGTGCCAGCAGTGTAGTCCTAGCCAAAAACATTCAGTACTTC. This sequence encodes CASSVVLAKNIQYF.

The genes are TRBV5-6 and TRBJ2-3; TRBD2 is a possible D gene (5 bases). V was cut by 1 base and J by 2 bases, with 8 bases left in between. The CDR3 extends over 14 amino acids. CDR1 is SGHDT and CDR2 is YYEEEE in the germline V gene. The CDR3 region is CASSLRLNTDTQYF. The CDR3 nucleotides are TGTGCCAGCAGCTTGAGACTAAACACAGATACGCAGTATTTT.

The chain combines TRBV5-1 with TRBJ2-3, with 10 bases matching TRBD2. The CDR3 runs 18 residues. CDR1 is SGHRS and CDR2 is YFSETQ in the germline V gene. Germline trimming cut 4 bases from V and 4 bases from J; bases unmatched to any gene: 15. The DNA of the CDR3 is TGCGCCAGCAGCCGGACTAGCGGAGGAGGAGGGGCATCAGATACGCAGTATTTT. Protein sequence: CASSRTSGGGGASDTQYF.

A single count supports this clone. The genes are TRBV6-4 and TRBJ2-2, with 10 bases aligning to TRBD2. Germline trimming cut 0 bases from V and 7 bases from J; bases unmatched to any gene: 11. Per the germline V gene, CDR1 is MRHNA and CDR2 is SNTAGT. The CDR3 extends over 18 amino acids. CDR3 in amino acids: CASSDSVSGGAQFGELFF. CDR3 bases: TGTGCCAGCAGTGACTCCGTCAGCGGGGGGGCACAATTCGGGGAGCTGTTTTTT.

The rearrangement joins TRBV11-2 to TRBJ1-1; TRBD1 might be the D (6 bases). The V gene's germline CDR1 is SGHAT and CDR2 FQNNGV. CDR3 length: 16 amino acids. The V end was cut by 4 bases, the J end by 1 base, with 16 bases between. This CDR3 is CASSSPPEGQNTEAFF. CDR3 sequence (DNA): TGTGCCAGCAGCTCCCCGCCCGAGGGACAGAACACTGAAGCTTTCTTT. Based on the CDR3 plus reference TRBV11-2 and TRBJ1-1, the full variable domain is EAGVAQSPRYKIIEKRQSVAFWCNPISGHATLYWYQQILGQGPKLLIQFQNNGVVDDSQLPKDRFSAERLKGVDSTLKIQPAKLEDSAVYLCASSSPPEGQNTEAFFGQGTRLTVV.

The chain uses TRBV7-9 and TRBJ2-1; 9 bases agree with TRBD2. From germline, CDR1 is SEHNR and CDR2 FQNEAQ (reference sequence). V trimming: 5 bases; J trimming: 3 bases; junction bases outside the gene matches: 11. The length of the CDR3 is 17 residues. The DNA for the CDR3 is TGTGCCAGCAGCGGTGAGGTAGGGACTAGCTTCTACAATGAGCAGTTCTTC. Its translation is CASSGEVGTSFYNEQFF.

The chain joins TRBV25-1 to TRBJ2-7, with 7 bases aligning to TRBD1. The CDR3 has 13 amino acids. With V trimmed by 5 bases and J by 5 bases, 6 bases remained unmatched. Germline CDR1 is MGHDK and CDR2 is SYGVNS. The CDR3 bases are TGTGCCAGCAGTCCCACAGGGGTCCACGAGCAGTACTTC. This sequence encodes CASSPTGVHEQYF.

The chain has TRBV29-1 and TRBJ2-2; possibly TRBD1 for D (6 bases). There are 14 residues in the CDR3. The V end was cut by 0 bases, the J end by 5 bases, with 10 bases between. Per germline, CDR1 SQVTM and CDR2 ANQGSEA. This CDR3 reads CSVEDPRGTGELFF. The CDR3 nucleotides read TGCAGCGTTGAAGACCCGAGGGGGACCGGGGAGCTGTTTTTT.

The CDR3 nucleotides read TGTGCCAGCTCACCGATCCGGGACACAGGGGGAGATACGCAGTATTTT. Translated, it gives CASSPIRDTGGDTQYF. V is TRBV18 and J is TRBJ2-3; 8 nucleotides match TRBD1. V gave up 3 bases and J gave up 5 bases; unmatched junction bases: 10. Germline V CDR1 and CDR2: KGHSH, LQKENI. The CDR3 consists of 16 residues.

The chain carries TRBV7-8 and TRBJ2-2; TRBD2 matches 8 bases. CDR3 length equals 16 residues. CDR1 and CDR2 (germline): SGHVS, FQNEAQ. J gave up 5 bases and V 5 bases, and 10 bases lay outside the gene matches. DNA for the CDR3: TGTGCCAGCAGCCCTGCGGGGGGTAGGGGAACCGGGGAGCTGTTTTTT. Encoded protein: CASSPAGGRGTGELFF.

J is TRBJ2-2 and V is TRBV19, with a tentative D call TRBD1 (7 bases). The CDR3 contains 15 residues. V was cut by 6 bases and J by 4 bases, with 15 bases left in between. The germline gives CDR1 LNHDA, CDR2 SQIVND (reference sequence). The CDR3 sequence is CASRLDREVTGELFF. The CDR3 DNA sequence: TGTGCCAGTAGGCTAGACAGGGAGGTCACCGGGGAGCTGTTTTTT.

This chain links TRBV5-1 with TRBJ2-6; D not resolved. This CDR3 has 14 residues. V shed 6 bases and J shed 0 bases, with 7 bases lying between them. The germline gives CDR1 SGHRS, CDR2 YFSETQ. For the CDR3, the DNA is TGCGCCAGCACTACTCACTCTGGGGCCAACGTCCTGACTTTC. It translates to CASTTHSGANVLTF.

V gene TRBV28 combines with J gene TRBJ2-2, with D unclear. The CDR3 totals 14 residues. The germline CDR1 and CDR2 sequences are MDHEN and SYDVKM. The ends were cut back, 1 base at V and 2 bases at J, with 5 bases in the middle. This chain's CDR3 is CASSLSGNTGELFF. The CDR3 nucleotides are TGTGCCAGCAGTTTATCGGGTAACACCGGGGAGCTGTTTTTT.